This entry lists 31 T cell receptor beta chains sequenced from one sample in a study of shared T cell receptors in the human thymus. TCRdb's table, derived via immunoSEQ multiplex PCR, lists solely in-frame clones and lacks some. The data show 720,000 or so clones, approximately 85% seen once. The same specimen was also included in a second study, on human thymus T cells.

The sequencing sample was made of thymocytes. The receptors come from a girl younger than two with a congenital heart defect.

The chain links TRBV6-5 to TRBJ2-7, with 11 bases identical to TRBD1. Germline CDR1 MNHEY, CDR2 SVGAGI. CDR3 length: 14 amino acids. The trim removed 5 bases at V and 3 bases at J, leaving 3 bases unmatched. For the CDR3, the DNA is TGTGCCAGCAGTATGGGACAGGGGGTCTACGAGCAGTACTTC. Translated, it gives CASSMGQGVYEQYF.

CDR3 nucleotide sequence: TGTGCCCCCGCTAGGGGCTACCGCTATGGCTACACCTTC. Protein product: CAPARGYRYGYTF. J is TRBJ1-2 and V is TRBV12-1; the DNA was not used to check the table's D call, TRBD1. TRBV12-1 is a recognized pseudogene. This CDR3 spans 13 amino acids.

This chain connects TRBV19 to TRBJ1-6; no firm D call. The CDR3 extends over 15 amino acids. The V end lost 5 bases, the J end lost 11 bases, and 19 bases lay between the germline ends. Germline V gene sequence: CDR1 LNHDA, CDR2 SQIVND (reference sequence). The CDR3 sequence: CASSPLRDGGPPLHF. CDR3 coding DNA: TGTGCCAGTAGTCCCCTCCGAGACGGCGGGCCACCCCTCCACTTT.

The chain has TRBV9 and TRBJ1-4, with 9 bases that match TRBD1. CDR1 is SGDLS, CDR2 YYNGEE, per germline. Trimming cost V 0 bases and J 5 bases; bases outside gene matches: 11. The length of the CDR3 is 18 residues. CDR3 region: CASSVGGQGSIGNEKLFF. The CDR3 DNA is TGTGCCAGCAGCGTAGGGGGACAGGGATCTATTGGCAATGAAAAACTGTTTTTT.

The chain joins TRBV5-4 to TRBJ1-6, with D hard to call. Germline assignment: CDR1 SGHNT and CDR2 YYREEE (reference sequence). The CDR3 is made up of 18 amino acids. V was shortened by 2 bases and J by 7 bases, with 22 bases between the two germline ends. The CDR3 sequence is CASSLFLTGNIENSPLHF. CDR3 nucleotide sequence: TGTGCCAGCAGCTTATTTCTAACCGGGAATATAGAAAATTCACCCCTCCACTTT.

The chain employs TRBV12-5 and TRBJ2-4; a weak D match, TRBD1 (5 bases). V was clipped by 1 base and J by 1 base, with 5 bases between them. CDR3 size: 14 residues. From germline, CDR1 is LGHNT and CDR2 FRNRAP. The CDR3 here is CASGLAGAKNIQYF. CDR3 coding DNA: TGTGCTAGTGGTTTGGCAGGGGCCAAAAACATTCAGTACTTC.

This rearrangement joins TRBV6-5 to TRBJ1-2, with D perhaps matching TRBD1 (5 bases). The CDR3 length is 16 residues. The V end lost 0 bases, the J end lost 4 bases, and 15 bases lay between the germline ends. Germline lookup yields CDR1 MNHEY and CDR2 SVGAGI. In nucleotides, the CDR3 is TGTGCCAGCAGTTACTCACGCGGCGGGGCCCGCTATGGCTACACCTTC. It translates to CASSYSRGGARYGYTF.

The chain uses TRBV7-2 and TRBJ2-2, with D possibly TRBD2 on 5 matching bases. The germline gives CDR1 SGHTA, CDR2 FQGNSA. This CDR3 contains 15 residues. The V and J ends lost 6 bases and 5 bases respectively, with 16 bases between them. The CDR3 nucleotides are TGTGCCAGCAGAATACGCGGGCAACATACCGGGGAGCTGTTTTTT. It translates to CASRIRGQHTGELFF.

This chain links TRBV29-1 with TRBJ2-1, with D hard to call. From germline, CDR1 is SQVTM and CDR2 ANQGSEA. The length of the CDR3 is 11 residues. V was clipped by 8 bases and J by 6 bases, with 11 bases between them. Here the CDR3 reads CSTERINEQFF. As DNA, the CDR3 is TGCAGCACAGAGAGAATCAATGAGCAGTTCTTC.

The gene calls are TRBV27 and TRBJ2-5; 10 bases align to TRBD1. V lost 3 bases to trimming and J lost 6 bases; unmatched junction nucleotides: 10. The CDR3 has 16 residues. CDR1 and CDR2 from the germline V gene are MNHEY and SMNVEV (reference sequence). The CDR3 is CASSLGPGQGRKTQYF. CDR3 bases: TGTGCCAGCAGTTTGGGTCCGGGACAGGGGAGGAAGACCCAGTACTTC.

The rearrangement joins TRBV12-5 to TRBJ1-1, with 7 nucleotides matching TRBD1. Germline CDR1 is LGHNT and CDR2 is FRNRAP. The CDR3 spans 18 residues. V was pared by 1 base and J by 6 bases, with 17 bases of the junction left unmatched. DNA of the CDR3: TGTGCTAGTGGTTTGGCGGTGGCAGGGGGAAAAAGGGACTCTGAAGCTTTCTTT. This translates into CASGLAVAGGKRDSEAFF. The full variable domain, completed using reference TRBV12-5 and TRBJ1-1, is DARVTQTPRHKVTEMGQEVTMRCQPILGHNTVFWYRQTMMQGLELLAYFRNRAPLDDSGMPKDRFSAEMPDATLATLKIQPSEPRDSAVYFCASGLAVAGGKRDSEAFFGQGTRLTVV.

V is TRBV5-6 and J is TRBJ1-6; tentatively, D is TRBD1 (5 bases). V was clipped by 6 bases and J by 8 bases, with 18 bases between them. The CDR3 runs to 15 residues. Germline V lookup: CDR1 SGHDT, CDR2 YYEEEE. CDR3 in DNA: TGTGCCAGCACCCCTGGAGTCAGGGCGGATTCACCCCTCCACTTT. This codes for CASTPGVRADSPLHF.

The rearrangement uses TRBV28 and TRBJ1-5, with a tentative D call TRBD1 (5 bases). Trimming took 4 bases from V and 2 from J, leaving 21 bases between them. Germline V gene data show CDR1 as MDHEN and CDR2 as SYDVKM. This CDR3 comprises 18 residues. For the CDR3, the DNA is TGTGCCAGCAGTTCGCCAGGGTTCGTTCATAGGGGCAATCAGCCCCAGCATTTT. It codes for CASSSPGFVHRGNQPQHF.

Concerning this clone: At the DNA level, this CDR3 is encoded by other sequences in the same sample as well. This chain joins TRBV6-6 and TRBJ2-2; 9 nucleotides align to TRBD2. CDR1 and CDR2 (germline): MNHNY, SVGAGI (reference sequence). The length of the CDR3 is 15 residues. V shed 10 bases and J 7 bases; nucleotides not matched to a gene: 13. The CDR3 coding sequence is TGTGCCACTCTTGTGGCGGGGGGGCAGAGCGGGGAGCTGTTTTTT. Its translation: CATLVAGGQSGELFF.

The V call is TRBV20-1, the J call TRBJ1-5, with D possibly matching TRBD1 (5 bases). This CDR3 is 11 amino acids long. Germline CDR1 is DFQATT and CDR2 is SNEGSKA (reference sequence). Trimming removed 4 bases from V and 5 bases from J, with 6 bases in between. The CDR3 reads CSAKGHQPQHF. The CDR3 DNA reads TGCAGTGCTAAGGGGCATCAGCCCCAGCATTTT.

The CDR3 coding sequence is TGTGCCAGCAGTGAACCCACAGGGGGCAATGAGCAGTTCTTC. Its protein is CASSEPTGGNEQFF. The gene calls are TRBV25-1 and TRBJ2-1; 8 nucleotides agree with TRBD1. The CDR3 runs 14 residues. Germline CDR1 MGHDK, CDR2 SYGVNS. J gave up 6 bases and V 2 bases, and 3 bases lay outside the gene matches.

This clone has more than one count but fewer than ten. The rearrangement uses TRBV27 and TRBJ2-7; 8 nucleotides agree with TRBD1. Unmatched junction bases numbered 12, after V lost 3 bases and J lost 2 bases. This CDR3 comprises 17 residues. The V gene's germline CDR1 is MNHEY and CDR2 SMNVEV (reference sequence). The CDR3 nucleotides read TGTGCCAGCAGTTTCAACACCCGGGACAGGAATCCCTACGAGCAGTACTTC. Translated: CASSFNTRDRNPYEQYF.

With regard to this clone: One junction end disagrees with the germline gene, perhaps due to a read error. The chain recombines TRBV19 with TRBJ2-7; 7 bases are shared with TRBD1. Germline V CDR1 and CDR2: LNHDA, SQIVND (reference sequence). CDR3 size: 10 residues. CDR3 sequence reads: CAIYTRDSDF. Written as DNA, the CDR3 is TGTGCCATCTACACCCGGGACAGTGACTTC.

Here the CDR3 DNA reads TGTGCCAGCAGTTACTCGACGGGGGTGGGGGAGCAGTTCTTC. Translated: CASSYSTGVGEQFF. The chain employs TRBV6-7 and TRBJ2-1, with a tentative D call TRBD2 (6 bases). TRBV6-7 is identified as an open reading frame with a role that is uncertain. This CDR3 comprises 14 residues. V was shortened by 0 bases and J by 10 bases, with 13 bases between the two germline ends.

The chain joins TRBV9 to TRBJ1-2; unclear D gene. V dropped 4 bases and J dropped 3 bases, with 16 bases sitting between them. CDR1 and CDR2 (germline): SGDLS, YYNGEE. The CDR3 covers 15 residues. CDR3 sequence: CASSLRGKVDYGYTF. In DNA, the CDR3 is TGTGCCAGCAGCCTAAGAGGTAAAGTCGACTATGGCTACACCTTC.

Notes on this clone: The sample has other DNA sequences that encode this CDR3 too. The chain employs TRBV5-1 and TRBJ1-1; perhaps TRBD1 as D (6 bases). Germline CDR1 and CDR2: SGHRS and YFSETQ. V was clipped by 2 bases and J by 1 base, with 6 bases between them. The CDR3 sequence is 13 residues long. The CDR3 is CASSFRGNTEAFF. Written as DNA, the CDR3 is TGCGCCAGCAGCTTCAGGGGGAACACTGAAGCTTTCTTT.

The chain combines TRBV7-6 with TRBJ2-4; 9 bases line up with TRBD2. The CDR3 runs to 18 residues. Germline CDR1 SGHVS, CDR2 FNYEAQ. V gave up 1 base and J gave up 8 bases; unmatched junction bases: 15. For the CDR3, the DNA is TGTGCCAGCAGCTTAGAAGGGGCGCCTAGCGGGGAGAGGGACATTCAGTACTTC. Amino acid sequence: CASSLEGAPSGERDIQYF.

The chain uses TRBV5-8 and TRBJ2-5; D may be TRBD2 (5 bases). There are 16 residues in the CDR3. CDR1 and CDR2 (germline): SGHTS, YDEGEE. V was clipped by 2 bases and J by 3 bases, with 17 bases between them. DNA of the CDR3: TGTGCCAGCAGCTTAAAGGTACTGGGAGAAAAAGAGACCCAGTACTTC. This codes for CASSLKVLGEKETQYF.

The rearrangement uses TRBV6-4 and TRBJ2-7; 9 nucleotides match TRBD1. Germline assignment: CDR1 MRHNA and CDR2 SNTAGT. This CDR3 is built from 15 residues. V dropped 6 bases and J dropped 2; count of bases not matched to a gene: 8. CDR3 DNA sequence: TGTGCCAGCAGGAAGGCCGGGACAGGGCCCTACGAGCAGTACTTC. Translating gives CASRKAGTGPYEQYF.

V usage is TRBV5-6 and J usage is TRBJ1-1; D is undetermined. Trimming shortened V by 0 bases and J by 11 bases, and 14 bases separated the two germline ends. Germline values: CDR1 SGHDT, CDR2 YYEEEE. The CDR3 runs 13 residues. CDR3 coding DNA: TGTGCCAGCAGCTTGGGACGGGTCCGGCGGGCTTTCTTT. Amino acid sequence: CASSLGRVRRAFF.

The gene calls are TRBV18 and TRBJ1-5; D might be TRBD1 (6 bases). The V gene's germline CDR1 is KGHSH and CDR2 LQKENI. The CDR3 runs to 15 residues. V was clipped by 3 bases and J by 4 bases, with 13 bases between them. DNA of the CDR3: TGTGCCAGCTCACCTACGAATAGGGGGAATCAGCCCCAGCATTTT. This sequence encodes CASSPTNRGNQPQHF. Full variable domain (rest looked up from reference TRBV18 and TRBJ1-5): NAGVMQNPRHLVRRRGQEARLRCSPMKGHSHVYWYRQLPEEGLKFMVYLQKENIIDESGMPKERFSAEFPKEGPSILRIQQVVRGDSAAYFCASSPTNRGNQPQHFGDGTRLSIL.

The chain combines TRBV14 with TRBJ2-7; TRBD1 agrees at 7 bases. This CDR3 is built from 13 residues. From germline, CDR1 is SGHDN and CDR2 FVKESK. V shed 4 bases and J 6 bases; nucleotides not matched to a gene: 6. The CDR3 DNA reads as TGTGCCAGCAGCCTCCGCCCAGGGGGCGAGCAGTACTTC. Its translation: CASSLRPGGEQYF.

The chain couples TRBV27 to TRBJ1-4; TRBD1 agrees at 10 bases. V shed 0 bases and J 4 bases; nucleotides not matched to a gene: 11. This CDR3 is built from 19 residues. Germline V gives CDR1 MNHEY, CDR2 SMNVEV (reference sequence). The CDR3 spells CASSLSSQDRGKLNEKLFF. In nucleotides, the CDR3 is TGTGCCAGCAGTTTATCATCCCAGGACAGGGGGAAGCTTAATGAAAAACTGTTTTTT.

The chain uses TRBV7-9 and TRBJ2-7; 12 bases line up with TRBD2. V lost 2 bases, J lost 7 bases, and 6 bases stayed unmatched. Germline V gives CDR1 SEHNR, CDR2 FQNEAQ (reference sequence). This CDR3 contains 15 residues. The CDR3 coding sequence is TGTGCCAGCAGCTTAACGGCTAGCGGGGGGGAAGAGCAGTACTTC. It encodes CASSLTASGGEEQYF.

This clone came up once. V gene TRBV6-6 combines with J gene TRBJ1-1, with 11 bases aligning to TRBD1. The CDR3 has 15 amino acids. Per germline, CDR1 MNHNY and CDR2 SVGAGI (reference sequence). V dropped 7 bases and J dropped 1; count of bases not matched to a gene: 5. CDR3 in DNA: TGTGCCAGCATCAAGGGGACAGGGGGGAACACTGAAGCTTTCTTT. Translation: CASIKGTGGNTEAFF.

The V call is TRBV11-3, the J call TRBJ2-7; 7 bases line up with TRBD1. Germline V gene lookup returns CDR1 SGHNT and CDR2 YENEEA. Trimming cost V 6 bases and J 9 bases; bases outside gene matches: 20. This CDR3 has 16 amino acids. The CDR3 DNA sequence: TGTGCCAGCAGTCCGAACAGGGGCCCCTCAAAGAGGGGGCAGTACTTC. It specifies CASSPNRGPSKRGQYF. Complete variable domain (other parts from reference TRBV11-3 and TRBJ2-7): EAGVVQSPRYKIIEKKQPVAFWCNPISGHNTLYWYLQNLGQGPELLIRYENEEAVDDSQLPKDRFSAERLKGVDSTLKIQPAELGDSAVYLCASSPNRGPSKRGQYFGPGTRLTVT.